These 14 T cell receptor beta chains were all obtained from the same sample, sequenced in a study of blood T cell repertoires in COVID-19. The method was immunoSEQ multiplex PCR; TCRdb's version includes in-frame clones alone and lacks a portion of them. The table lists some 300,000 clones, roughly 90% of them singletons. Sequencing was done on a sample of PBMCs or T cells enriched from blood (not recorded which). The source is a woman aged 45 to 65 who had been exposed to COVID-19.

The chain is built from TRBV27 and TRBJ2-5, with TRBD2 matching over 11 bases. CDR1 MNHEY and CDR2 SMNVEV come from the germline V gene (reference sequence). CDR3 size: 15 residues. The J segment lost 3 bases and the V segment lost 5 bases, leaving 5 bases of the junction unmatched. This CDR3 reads CASSRLAGREETQYF. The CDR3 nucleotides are TGTGCCAGCAGTCGACTAGCGGGGCGAGAAGAGACCCAGTACTTC.

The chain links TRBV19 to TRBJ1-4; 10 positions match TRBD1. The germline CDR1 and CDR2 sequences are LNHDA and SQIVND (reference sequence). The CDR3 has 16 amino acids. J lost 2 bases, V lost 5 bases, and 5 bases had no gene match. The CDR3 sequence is CASSRDRGPTNEKLFF. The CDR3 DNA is TGTGCCAGTAGTCGGGACAGGGGACCGACTAATGAAAAACTGTTTTTT.

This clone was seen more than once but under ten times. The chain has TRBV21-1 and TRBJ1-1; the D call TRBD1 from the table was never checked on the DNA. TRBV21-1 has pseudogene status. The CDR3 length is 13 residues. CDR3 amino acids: CASKTGGDTEAFF. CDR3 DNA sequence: TGTGCCAGCAAGACAGGGGGGGACACTGAAGCTTTCTTT.

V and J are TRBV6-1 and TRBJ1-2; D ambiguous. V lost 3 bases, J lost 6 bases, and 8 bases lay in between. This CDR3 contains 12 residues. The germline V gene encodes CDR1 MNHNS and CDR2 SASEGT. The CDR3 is CASSDLGDGYTF. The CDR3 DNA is TGTGCCAGCAGTGACCTGGGCGATGGCTACACCTTC.

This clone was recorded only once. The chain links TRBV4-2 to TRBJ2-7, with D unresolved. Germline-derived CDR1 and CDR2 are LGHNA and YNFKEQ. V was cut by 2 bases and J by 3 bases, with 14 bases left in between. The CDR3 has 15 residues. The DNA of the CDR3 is TGTGCCAGCAGCCAACTAGGCCTAGGCGGCTACGAGCAGTACTTC. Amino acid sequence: CASSQLGLGGYEQYF.

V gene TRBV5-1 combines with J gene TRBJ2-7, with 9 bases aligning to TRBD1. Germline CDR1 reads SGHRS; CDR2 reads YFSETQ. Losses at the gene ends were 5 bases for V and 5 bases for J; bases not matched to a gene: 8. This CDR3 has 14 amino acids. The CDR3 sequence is CASRPPGQGHEQYF. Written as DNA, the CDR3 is TGCGCCAGCAGACCTCCGGGACAGGGTCACGAGCAGTACTTC. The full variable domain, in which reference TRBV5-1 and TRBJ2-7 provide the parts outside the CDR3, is KAGVTQTPRYLIKTRGQQVTLSCSPISGHRSVSWYQQTPGQGLQFLFEYFSETQRNKGNFPGRFSGRQFSNSRSEMNVSTLELGDSALYLCASRPPGQGHEQYFGPGTRLTVT.

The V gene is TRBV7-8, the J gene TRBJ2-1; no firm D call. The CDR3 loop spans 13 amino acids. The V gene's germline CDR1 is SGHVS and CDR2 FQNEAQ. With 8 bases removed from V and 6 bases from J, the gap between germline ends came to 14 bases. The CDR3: CASSKPTLNEQFF. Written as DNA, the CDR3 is TGTGCCAGCTCTAAGCCTACCCTCAATGAGCAGTTCTTC.

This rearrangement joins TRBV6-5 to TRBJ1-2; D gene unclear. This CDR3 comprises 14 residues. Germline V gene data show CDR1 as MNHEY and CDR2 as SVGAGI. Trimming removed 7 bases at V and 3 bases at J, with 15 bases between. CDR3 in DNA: TGTGCCAGCACGTCCCCGCGAACTGACTATGGCTACACCTTC. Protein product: CASTSPRTDYGYTF.

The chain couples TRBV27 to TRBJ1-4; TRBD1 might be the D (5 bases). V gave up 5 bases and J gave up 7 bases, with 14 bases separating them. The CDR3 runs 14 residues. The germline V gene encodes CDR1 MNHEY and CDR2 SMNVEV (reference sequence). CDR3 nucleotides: TGTGCCAGCAGTCCGAGGGGACTGGCTGAAAAACTGTTTTTT. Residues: CASSPRGLAEKLFF.

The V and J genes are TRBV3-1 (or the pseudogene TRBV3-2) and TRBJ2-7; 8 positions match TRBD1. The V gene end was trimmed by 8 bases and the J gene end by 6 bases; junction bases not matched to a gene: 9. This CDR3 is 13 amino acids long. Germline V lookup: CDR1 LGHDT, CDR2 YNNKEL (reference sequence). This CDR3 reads CASGQGEVFEQYF. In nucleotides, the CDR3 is TGTGCCAGCGGACAGGGAGAGGTCTTCGAGCAGTACTTC.

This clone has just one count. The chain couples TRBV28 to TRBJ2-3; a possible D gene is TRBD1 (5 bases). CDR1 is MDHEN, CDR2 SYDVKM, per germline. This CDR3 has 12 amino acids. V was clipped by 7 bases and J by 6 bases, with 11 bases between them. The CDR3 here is CASKSAGDTQYF. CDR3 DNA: TGTGCCAGCAAATCGGCAGGGGATACGCAGTATTTT.

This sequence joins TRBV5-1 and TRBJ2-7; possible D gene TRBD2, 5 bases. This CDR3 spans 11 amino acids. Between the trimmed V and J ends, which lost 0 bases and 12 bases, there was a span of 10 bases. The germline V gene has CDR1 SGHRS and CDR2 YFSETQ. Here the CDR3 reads CASSLERERYF. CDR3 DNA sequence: TGCGCCAGCAGCTTGGAACGGGAACGGTACTTC.

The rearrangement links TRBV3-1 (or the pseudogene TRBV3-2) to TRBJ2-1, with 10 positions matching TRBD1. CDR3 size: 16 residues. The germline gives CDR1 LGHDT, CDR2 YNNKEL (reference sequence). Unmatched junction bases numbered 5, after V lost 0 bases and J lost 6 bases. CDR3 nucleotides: TGTGCCAGCAGCCAAGAGGGGGGGACAGGGGTCAATGAGCAGTTCTTC. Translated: CASSQEGGTGVNEQFF.

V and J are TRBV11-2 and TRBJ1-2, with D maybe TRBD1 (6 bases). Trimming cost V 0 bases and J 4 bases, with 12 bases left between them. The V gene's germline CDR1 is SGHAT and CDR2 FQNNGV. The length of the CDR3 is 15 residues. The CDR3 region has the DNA TGTGCCAGCAGCTTAGATTGGGGACAACGCTATGGCTACACCTTC. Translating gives CASSLDWGQRYGYTF. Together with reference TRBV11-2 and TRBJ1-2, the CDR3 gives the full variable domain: EAGVAQSPRYKIIEKRQSVAFWCNPISGHATLYWYQQILGQGPKLLIQFQNNGVVDDSQLPKDRFSAERLKGVDSTLKIQPAKLEDSAVYLCASSLDWGQRYGYTFGSGTRLTVV.